These T cell receptor beta chains were read from a single sample in a study of cytomegalovirus exposure and HLA in healthy donors. Profiled with immunoSEQ multiplex PCR; TCRdb holds only in-frame clones, not every one. The data contain about 100,000 clones, about 77% of them seen just once; the ten biggest clones take up 4% to 5.5%. Sample: PBMCs. The receptors stem from a young woman in good health and CMV-seropositive. Both conserved end residues are part of each CDR3. D genes are given only for firm matches. Size tells how often a clone was seen (once, few, many) or the class of an expanded clone, and some rows leave it out.

CASSSFIRASGRETQYF	TGTGCCAGCAGCTCTTTTATCCGGGCTAGCGGGAGGGAGACCCAGTACTTC	TRBD2	TRBV7-2	TRBJ2-5	few
CASTNSSTDTQYF	TGTGCCAGCACCAACAGTAGCACAGATACGCAGTATTTT	.	TRBV6-4	TRBJ2-3	.
CASSISAGGSSYEQYF	TGTGCCAGTAGTATTTCTGCCGGGGGGAGCTCCTACGAGCAGTACTTC	TRBD2	TRBV19	TRBJ2-7	medium-sized
CASYRTGGNTGELFF	TGCGCCAGCTACCGGACAGGGGGAAACACCGGGGAGCTGTTTTTT	TRBD1	TRBV5-1	TRBJ2-2	few
CASSYSITDFVLYF	TGTGCCAGCAGTTACTCGATCACCGACTTCGTTTTGTATTTT	.	TRBV6-5	TRBJ2-3	.
CASSLIGGEGEGEQFF	TGTGCCAGCAGCTTAATTGGCGGGGAGGGAGAGGGTGAGCAGTTCTTC	TRBD2	TRBV5-8	TRBJ2-1	.
CASASLQGAGGYTF	TGTGCCAGCGCGTCTCTCCAAGGGGCGGGAGGCTACACCTTC	.	TRBV28	TRBJ1-2	.
CASSQGQRGTYEQYF	TGTGCCAGCAGCCAAGGCCAGCGGGGGACGTACGAGCAGTACTTC	TRBD2	TRBV14	TRBJ2-7	.
CASSLSTGSSTGELFF	TGTGCCAGCAGTTTATCGACAGGGTCTAGCACCGGGGAGCTGTTTTTT	TRBD1	TRBV28	TRBJ2-2	.
CASSDRETGYGYTF	TGCGCCAGCAGCGACAGGGAGACGGGCTATGGCTACACCTTC	TRBD1	TRBV5-1	TRBJ1-2	once
CASSPLGQGTNTIYF	TGTGCCAGCAGCCCCCTTGGACAGGGGACAAACACCATATATTTT	TRBD1	TRBV7-9	TRBJ1-3	few
CASSLEHNEKLFF	TGTGCCAGCAGCTTAGAACACAACGAAAAACTGTTTTTT	.	TRBV7-2	TRBJ1-4	.
CASSLARYNEQFF	TGTGCCAGCAGCTTGGCCAGGTACAATGAGCAGTTCTTC	.	TRBV5-4	TRBJ2-1	.
CAYARSGSNTEAFF	TGTGCCTACGCGCGGTCGGGATCTAACACTGAAGCTTTCTTT	.	TRBV30	TRBJ1-1	.
CASSPRGQLYSYNEQFF	TGTGCCAGTAGTCCCAGGGGCCAACTCTATTCCTACAATGAGCAGTTCTTC	.	TRBV19	TRBJ2-1	.
CASSLTGQYSYEQYF	TGTGCCAGCAGCTTGACGGGACAGTACTCCTACGAGCAGTACTTC	TRBD1	TRBV5-4	TRBJ2-7	.
CAWSPERERFYNEQFF	TGTGCCTGGAGTCCTGAGCGGGAGAGGTTCTACAATGAGCAGTTCTTC	TRBD2	TRBV30	TRBJ2-1	few
CASMGQGAGGSYTGELFF	TGTGCCAGTATGGGACAGGGGGCTGGCGGGAGTTACACCGGGGAGCTGTTTTTT	TRBD1	TRBV19	TRBJ2-2	.
CASRDGTGYGRGYTF	TGTGCCAGCAGAGACGGGACAGGGTACGGTCGTGGCTACACCTTC	TRBD1	TRBV6-5	TRBJ1-2	.
CASSEPGQGSSYEQYF	TGTGCCAGCAGTGAACCCGGGCAGGGGTCCTCCTACGAGCAGTACTTC	.	TRBV25-1	TRBJ2-7	few
CASSAAGTGLAGQFF	TGTGCCAGCAGTGCGGCTGGGACGGGACTAGCGGGACAGTTCTTC	TRBD2	TRBV9	TRBJ2-1	.
CASSMDRITYNEQFF	TGTGCCAGCAGCATGGACAGGATCACCTACAATGAGCAGTTCTTC	TRBD1	TRBV27	TRBJ2-1	.
CSVERQGEQYF	TGCAGCGTTGAACGTCAGGGCGAGCAGTACTTC	.	TRBV29-1	TRBJ2-7	.